The 21 T cell receptor beta chains reported below all come from one sample, sequenced in a study of T-cell memory formation after mild COVID-19 (dated by TCRdb to the early 2020s). The library was made by 5' RACE. TCRdb shows the sequencer as Illumina NovaSeq 6000. The public reads were run again by TCRdb, first through fastp at Q25 and then through MiXCR, and only productive beta chains were kept. Each record represents a unique CDR3 protein, reported with the most common genes and DNA among its rows. Recorded for this sample are fewer than 700,000 distinct CDR3 sequences; less than 25% of them occurred a single time. The ten largest clones take up under 8.5% of the sample. Sequencing used PBMCs or a T cell subset sorted from them (not recorded which). Receptors were obtained from an adult woman who had mild COVID-19 (a few samples of this study predate the infection). The sample titles of this study are shuffled in the database, so cell type and time point are left out; the donor was told from shared clones.

A few counts support this clonotype. The chain is built from TRBV20-1 and TRBJ2-1; 10 bases agree with TRBD2. This CDR3 contains 15 residues. Looked up from germline, CDR1 is DFQATT and CDR2 is SNEGSKA (reference sequence). The J segment lost 4 bases and the V segment lost 4 bases, leaving 7 bases of the junction unmatched. The CDR3 is CSAMPGSGGYNEQFF. In DNA, the CDR3 is TGCAGTGCTATGCCCGGTAGCGGGGGGTACAATGAGCAGTTCTTC.

The V call is TRBV20-1, the J call TRBJ1-2, with 8 bases identical to TRBD1. There are 13 residues in the CDR3. Trimming at V came to 4 bases and at J to 6 bases, leaving 7 bases not matched to a gene. Germline loops: CDR1 DFQATT, CDR2 SNEGSKA (reference sequence). Here the CDR3 DNA reads TGCAGTGCTACCATTACAGGGGGTCATGGCTACACCTTC. It translates to CSATITGGHGYTF.

The V gene is TRBV7-8, the J gene TRBJ2-3, with D possibly being TRBD1 (7 bases). V gave up 3 bases and J gave up 4 bases, with 14 bases separating them. Per germline, CDR1 SGHVS and CDR2 FQNEAQ. This CDR3 is 15 amino acids long. The CDR3 coding sequence is TGTGCCAGCAGCTTGGAGGGGGCGGGGTCAGATACGCAGTATTTT. It encodes CASSLEGAGSDTQYF.

This clonotype was detected a few times. V and J are TRBV18 and TRBJ2-7, with 11 bases that match TRBD2. The V and J ends lost 0 bases and 5 bases, in that order; junction bases with no gene match: 0. Looked up from germline, CDR1 is KGHSH and CDR2 is LQKENI. The CDR3 is 14 amino acids. The CDR3 DNA reads TGTGCCAGCTCACCACCGACTAGCGGGAACGAGCAGTACTTC. The encoded protein is CASSPPTSGNEQYF.

This clonotype was found a few times. This chain uses TRBV2 with TRBJ2-7; D call uncertain. V was shortened by 7 bases and J by 5 bases, with 6 bases between the two germline ends. Germline V gives CDR1 SNHLY, CDR2 FYNNEI. The CDR3 consists of 10 residues. This CDR3 is CASNDDEQYF. CDR3 in DNA: TGTGCCAGCAACGATGACGAGCAGTACTTC.

The chain combines TRBV7-2 with TRBJ2-3; D is ambiguous. The CDR3 contains 15 residues. Between the trimmed V and J ends, which lost 2 bases and 4 bases, there was a span of 13 bases. Germline V gene data show CDR1 as SGHTA and CDR2 as FQGNSA. For the CDR3, the DNA is TGTGCCAGCAGCTTACAGACTCTAACCGCAGATACGCAGTATTTT. Translating gives CASSLQTLTADTQYF.

The V call is TRBV12-3 or TRBV12-4, the J call TRBJ2-3; possibly TRBD1 for D (5 bases). The ends were cut back, 8 bases at V and 4 bases at J, with 13 bases in the middle. The length of the CDR3 is 13 residues. The CDR3 sequence: CASGRGSADTQYF. In DNA, the CDR3 is TGTGCCAGCGGAAGGGGATCGGCAGATACGCAGTATTTT.

In its sample, this clonotype was seen once. The rearrangement uses TRBV18 and TRBJ2-2; 10 bases are shared with TRBD1. This CDR3 is 16 amino acids long. Germline CDR1 reads KGHSH; CDR2 reads LQKENI. Germline trimming cut 3 bases from V and 3 bases from J; bases unmatched to any gene: 4. The CDR3 region has the DNA TGTGCCAGCTCACCGCGAGGGACAGGGGACACCGGGGAGCTGTTTTTT. Translation: CASSPRGTGDTGELFF.

This clonotype has just a few counts. The chain uses TRBV29-1 and TRBJ1-1; TRBD1 might be the D (5 bases). Germline V lookup: CDR1 SQVTM, CDR2 ANQGSEA. The CDR3 runs to 14 residues. Deletions cut 6 bases from V and 1 base from J, with 15 bases between. The CDR3 nucleotides are TGCAGCGTAGGGACGGGACTTACGAACACTGAAGCTTTCTTT. It is translated as CSVGTGLTNTEAFF.

The chain links TRBV7-9 to TRBJ1-4; D unclear. The CDR3 consists of 15 residues. Trimming took 0 bases from V and 2 from J, leaving 7 bases between them. Germline CDR1 SEHNR, CDR2 FQNEAQ (reference sequence). CDR3: CASSLAVGTNEKLFF. CDR3 nucleotide sequence: TGTGCCAGCAGCTTAGCAGTTGGGACTAATGAAAAACTGTTTTTT. The variable domain in full, completed from reference TRBV7-9 and TRBJ1-4, reads DTGVSQNPRHKITKRGQNVTFRCDPISEHNRLYWYRQTLGQGPEFLTYFQNEAQLEKSRLLSDRFSAERPKGSFSTLEIQRTEQGDSAMYLCASSLAVGTNEKLFFGSGTQLSVL.

This clonotype occurred a few times. The chain uses TRBV7-9 and TRBJ2-7, with a weak D call TRBD1 (6 bases). The CDR3 contains 16 residues. Germline V gene sequence: CDR1 SEHNR, CDR2 FQNEAQ (reference sequence). V was cut by 2 bases and J by 0 bases, with 14 bases left in between. Here the CDR3 reads CASSLRKAGASYEQYF. The CDR3 nucleotides are TGTGCCAGCAGCTTAAGGAAGGCAGGGGCCTCCTACGAGCAGTACTTC. Combining the CDR3 with reference TRBV7-9 and TRBJ2-7 gives the whole variable domain DTGVSQNPRHKITKRGQNVTFRCDPISEHNRLYWYRQTLGQGPEFLTYFQNEAQLEKSRLLSDRFSAERPKGSFSTLEIQRTEQGDSAMYLCASSLRKAGASYEQYFGPGTRLTVT.

This clonotype was counted between two and nine times. The J gene is TRBJ1-1, the V gene TRBV6-5, with 7 bases fitting TRBD1. Germline V gene lookup returns CDR1 MNHEY and CDR2 SVGAGI. Trimming at V came to 6 bases and at J to 4 bases, leaving 5 bases not matched to a gene. The CDR3 has 13 residues. The CDR3 here is CASRTNRGTEAFF. CDR3 nucleotides: TGTGCCAGCAGGACCAACAGGGGCACTGAAGCTTTCTTT.

The gene calls are TRBV6-5 and TRBJ2-7, with TRBD1 as a possible D gene (5 bases). Germline V gene lookup returns CDR1 MNHEY and CDR2 SVGAGI. The CDR3 has 13 residues. Trimming pared 0 bases from V and 11 bases from J, leaving 14 bases between. In nucleotides, the CDR3 is TGTGCCAGCAGTTACTCGAAGCAGGGTTCGGAGTACTTC. It yields the protein CASSYSKQGSEYF.

The rearrangement uses TRBV9 and TRBJ2-1; 8 bases are shared with TRBD2. Unmatched junction bases numbered 4, after V lost 4 bases and J lost 4 bases. This CDR3 comprises 14 residues. The germline CDR1 and CDR2 sequences are SGDLS and YYNGEE. The CDR3: CASSRASGYNEQFF. The CDR3 DNA sequence: TGTGCCAGCAGCCGGGCTAGCGGGTACAATGAGCAGTTCTTC.

The V and J genes are TRBV5-1 and TRBJ1-1; D possibly corresponds to TRBD1 (6 bases). V lost 4 bases to trimming and J lost 4 bases, with 14 bases between them. Germline CDR1 reads SGHRS; CDR2 reads YFSETQ. The CDR3 extends over 14 amino acids. The CDR3 protein is CASSGRGAGTEAFF. The CDR3 DNA reads as TGCGCCAGCAGCGGAAGGGGGGCTGGCACTGAAGCTTTCTTT.

The chain has TRBV7-2 and TRBJ2-1, with TRBD2 as a possible D gene (6 bases). Germline assignment: CDR1 SGHTA and CDR2 FQGNSA. CDR3 length equals 16 residues. Trimming took off 4 bases at V and 4 bases at J, with 17 bases between the two ends. CDR3 residues: CASSSNMWGGYNEQFF. In nucleotides, the CDR3 is TGTGCCAGCAGCTCGAATATGTGGGGAGGATACAATGAGCAGTTCTTC.

The chain uses TRBV6-2 or TRBV6-3 and TRBJ2-5, with TRBD1 matching over 11 bases. Losses at the gene ends were 6 bases for V and 4 bases for J; bases not matched to a gene: 4. The CDR3 has 14 amino acids. CDR1 MNHEY and CDR2 SVGEGT come from the germline V gene. The CDR3 reads CASRDRGRGETQYF. DNA for the CDR3: TGTGCCAGCAGGGACAGGGGGCGGGGAGAGACCCAGTACTTC.

This clonotype was found a few times. V usage is TRBV24-1 and J usage is TRBJ2-2; 12 bases match TRBD2. With V trimmed by 4 bases and J by 7 bases, 9 bases remained unmatched. CDR1 and CDR2 (germline): KGHDR, SFDVKD. The CDR3 covers 17 residues. This CDR3 reads CATSDPRTSGTVGELFF. In nucleotides, the CDR3 is TGTGCCACCAGTGACCCTAGGACTAGCGGGACAGTCGGGGAGCTGTTTTTT.

This clonotype appeared a few times. V usage is TRBV4-1 and J usage is TRBJ1-2; D call uncertain. CDR3 length: 14 residues. Germline V CDR1 and CDR2: MGHRA, YSYEKL. V shed 1 base and J shed 5 bases, with 11 bases lying between them. Here the CDR3 DNA reads TGCGCCAGCAGCCAAGCCGCCCCGATATATGGCTACACCTTC. Protein product: CASSQAAPIYGYTF.

Ten or more counts support this clonotype. The chain is built from TRBV7-9 and TRBJ2-1, with 7 bases lining up with TRBD1. J gave up 2 bases and V 6 bases, and 7 bases lay outside the gene matches. Germline lookup yields CDR1 SEHNR and CDR2 FQNEAQ (reference sequence). The CDR3 loop spans 15 amino acids. The CDR3 is CASRAGQGAYNEQFF. The CDR3 region has the DNA TGTGCCAGCAGAGCCGGGCAGGGGGCCTACAATGAGCAGTTCTTC.

This clonotype was recorded a few times. The J gene is TRBJ2-7, the V gene TRBV11-2, with TRBD2 identical over 12 bases. J was trimmed by 4 bases and V by 6 bases; bases with no gene match: 10. The CDR3 is made up of 16 amino acids. CDR1 and CDR2 (germline): SGHAT, FQNNGV. CDR3 bases: TGTGCCAGCAGATCGGGACTAGCGGGCCGGATTTACGAGCAGTACTTC. This codes for CASRSGLAGRIYEQYF.